This entry lists 4 T cell receptor beta chains sequenced from one sample in a study of shared clonotypes between healthy human individuals. The assay was immunoSEQ multiplex PCR, and TCRdb's table has in-frame clones only and misses some. The table shows about 2.4 million clones, with 93% occurring only once. Sequencing input: naive CD4+ T cells from PBMCs. Sample subset: CD45RA+ positively selected. These receptors originate from a man younger than 35 in good health. Some clones in this sample may be carry-over from other donors' samples.

The rearrangement joins TRBV7-5 to TRBJ2-7; TRBD1 is the table's D call and was not checked against the DNA. TRBV7-5 is flagged as a pseudogene. This CDR3 has 16 residues. The CDR3 reads CARSSQITGTDDREYF. For the CDR3, the DNA is TGTGCCAGAAGCTCCCAGATTACCGGGACGGATGACAGGGAGTACTTC.

To note about this clone: At the DNA level, this CDR3 is encoded by other sequences in the same sample as well. V usage is TRBV5-1 and J usage is TRBJ2-2, with D hard to call. V was shortened by 0 bases and J by 3 bases, with 6 bases between the two germline ends. The germline V gene encodes CDR1 SGHRS and CDR2 YFSETQ. The CDR3 consists of 14 residues. This CDR3 is CASSLGQYTGELFF. Written as DNA, the CDR3 is TGCGCCAGCAGCTTGGGGCAGTACACCGGGGAGCTGTTTTTT. The variable domain in full, completed from reference TRBV5-1 and TRBJ2-2, reads KAGVTQTPRYLIKTRGQQVTLSCSPISGHRSVSWYQQTPGQGLQFLFEYFSETQRNKGNFPGRFSGRQFSNSRSEMNVSTLELGDSALYLCASSLGQYTGELFFGEGSRLTVL.

This rearrangement joins TRBV11-3 to TRBJ2-3, with 13 positions matching TRBD2. There are 15 residues in the CDR3. Germline values: CDR1 SGHNT, CDR2 YENEEA. J was trimmed by 5 bases and V by 3 bases; bases with no gene match: 2. Here the CDR3 DNA reads TGTGCCAGCAGCTTGGGGACTAGCGGGGTAGATACGCAGTATTTT. This sequence encodes CASSLGTSGVDTQYF.

V and J are TRBV7-9 and TRBJ2-2; TRBD1 matches 9 bases. Germline assignment: CDR1 SEHNR and CDR2 FQNEAQ (reference sequence). V gave up 5 bases and J gave up 7 bases; unmatched junction bases: 2. CDR3 size: 13 residues. The CDR3 DNA reads as TGTGCCAGCAGCACGACAGGGGGCGGGGAGCTGTTTTTT. Its translation is CASSTTGGGELFF.